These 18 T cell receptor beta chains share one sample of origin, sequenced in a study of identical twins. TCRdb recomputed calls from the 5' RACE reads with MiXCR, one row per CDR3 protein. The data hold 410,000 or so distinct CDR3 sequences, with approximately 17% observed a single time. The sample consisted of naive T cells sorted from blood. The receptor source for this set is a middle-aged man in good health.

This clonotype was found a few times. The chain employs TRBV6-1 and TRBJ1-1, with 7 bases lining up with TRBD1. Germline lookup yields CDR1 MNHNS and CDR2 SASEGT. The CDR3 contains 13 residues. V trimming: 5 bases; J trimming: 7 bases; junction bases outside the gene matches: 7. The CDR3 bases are TGTGCCAGCAGTCCATCGGACAGGAGTGAAGCTTTCTTT. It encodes CASSPSDRSEAFF.

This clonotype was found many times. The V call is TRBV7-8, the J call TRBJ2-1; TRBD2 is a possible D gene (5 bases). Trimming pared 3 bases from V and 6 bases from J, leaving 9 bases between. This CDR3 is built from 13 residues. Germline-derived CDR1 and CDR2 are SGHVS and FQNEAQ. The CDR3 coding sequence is TGTGCCAGCAGCTTGAGCGGAGTCAATGAGCAGTTCTTC. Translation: CASSLSGVNEQFF.

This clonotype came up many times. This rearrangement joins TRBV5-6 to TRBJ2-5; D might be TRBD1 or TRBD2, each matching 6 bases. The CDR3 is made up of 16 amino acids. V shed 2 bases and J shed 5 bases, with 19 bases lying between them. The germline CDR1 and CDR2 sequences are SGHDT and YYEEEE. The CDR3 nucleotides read TGTGCCAGCAGCTTTGGGGGGCTGAGAGCCGGGGAGACCCAGTACTTC. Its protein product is CASSFGGLRAGETQYF.

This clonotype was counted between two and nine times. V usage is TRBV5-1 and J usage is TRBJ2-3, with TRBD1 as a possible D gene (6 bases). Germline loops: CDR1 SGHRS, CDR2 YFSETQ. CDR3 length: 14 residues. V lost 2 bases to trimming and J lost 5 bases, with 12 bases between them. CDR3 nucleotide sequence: TGCGCCAGCAGCTTCAGGGGTGCCCTAGATACGCAGTATTTT. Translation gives CASSFRGALDTQYF.

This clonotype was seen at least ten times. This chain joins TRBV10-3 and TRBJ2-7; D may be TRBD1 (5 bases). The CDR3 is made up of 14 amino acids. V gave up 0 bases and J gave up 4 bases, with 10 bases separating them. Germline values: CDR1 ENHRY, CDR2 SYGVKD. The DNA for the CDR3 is TGTGCCATCAGTGAGTCCACAGGTCAGTACGAGCAGTACTTC. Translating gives CAISESTGQYEQYF.

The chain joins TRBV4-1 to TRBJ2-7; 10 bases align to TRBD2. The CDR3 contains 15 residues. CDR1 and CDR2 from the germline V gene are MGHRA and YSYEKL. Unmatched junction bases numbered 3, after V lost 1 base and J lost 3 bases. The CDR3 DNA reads TGCGCCAGCAGCCAAGTAGTAGCGGGGGGCTACGAGCAGTACTTC. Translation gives CASSQVVAGGYEQYF.

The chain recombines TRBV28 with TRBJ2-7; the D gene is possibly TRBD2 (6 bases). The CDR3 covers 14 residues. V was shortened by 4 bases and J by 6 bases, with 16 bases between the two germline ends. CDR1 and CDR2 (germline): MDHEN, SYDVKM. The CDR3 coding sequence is TGTGCCAGCAGTTCGGAGGGGAGCATCCCCGAGCAGTACTTC. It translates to CASSSEGSIPEQYF.

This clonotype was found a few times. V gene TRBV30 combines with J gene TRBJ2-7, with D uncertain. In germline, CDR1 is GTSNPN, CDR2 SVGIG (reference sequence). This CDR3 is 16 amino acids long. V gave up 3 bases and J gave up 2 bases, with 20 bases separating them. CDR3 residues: CAWRVPSVTPTYEQYF. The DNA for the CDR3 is TGTGCCTGGAGGGTCCCGTCTGTGACACCAACCTACGAGCAGTACTTC.

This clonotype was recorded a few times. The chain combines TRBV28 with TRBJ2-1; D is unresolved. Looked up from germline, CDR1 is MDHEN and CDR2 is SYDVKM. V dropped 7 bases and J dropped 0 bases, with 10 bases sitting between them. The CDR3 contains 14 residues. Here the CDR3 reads CASTSGPSYNEQFF. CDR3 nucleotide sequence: TGTGCCAGCACCTCGGGTCCCTCCTACAATGAGCAGTTCTTC.

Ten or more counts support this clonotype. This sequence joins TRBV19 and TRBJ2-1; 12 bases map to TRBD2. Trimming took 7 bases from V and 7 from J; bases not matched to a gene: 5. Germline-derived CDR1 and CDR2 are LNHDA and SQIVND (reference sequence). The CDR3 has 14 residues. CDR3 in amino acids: CASTRLAGENEQFF. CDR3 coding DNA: TGTGCCAGTACGAGACTAGCGGGAGAAAATGAGCAGTTCTTC.

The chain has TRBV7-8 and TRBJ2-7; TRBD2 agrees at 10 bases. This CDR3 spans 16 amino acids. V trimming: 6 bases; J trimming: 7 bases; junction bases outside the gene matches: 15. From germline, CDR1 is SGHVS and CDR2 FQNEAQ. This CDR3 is CASRLSWLAGVHEQYF. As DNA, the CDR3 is TGTGCCAGCAGATTAAGTTGGCTAGCGGGAGTGCATGAGCAGTACTTC.

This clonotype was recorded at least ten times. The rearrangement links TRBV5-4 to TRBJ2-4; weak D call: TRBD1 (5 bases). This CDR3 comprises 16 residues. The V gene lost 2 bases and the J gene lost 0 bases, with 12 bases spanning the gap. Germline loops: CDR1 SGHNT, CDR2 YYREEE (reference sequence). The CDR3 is CASSLMTELAKNIQYF. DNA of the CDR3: TGTGCCAGCAGCTTAATGACAGAGTTAGCCAAAAACATTCAGTACTTC. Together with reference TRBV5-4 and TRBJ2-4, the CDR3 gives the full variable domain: ETGVTQSPTHLIKTRGQQVTLRCSSQSGHNTVSWYQQALGQGPQFIFQYYREEENGRGNFPPRFSGLQFPNYSSELNVNALELDDSALYLCASSLMTELAKNIQYFGAGTRLSVL.

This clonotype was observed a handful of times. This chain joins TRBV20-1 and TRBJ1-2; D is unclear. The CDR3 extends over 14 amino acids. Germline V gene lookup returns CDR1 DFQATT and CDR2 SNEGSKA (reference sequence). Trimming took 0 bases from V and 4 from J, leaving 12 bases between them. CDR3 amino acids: CSARDLPRTYGYTF. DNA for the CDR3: TGCAGTGCTAGAGATCTCCCACGGACCTATGGCTACACCTTC.

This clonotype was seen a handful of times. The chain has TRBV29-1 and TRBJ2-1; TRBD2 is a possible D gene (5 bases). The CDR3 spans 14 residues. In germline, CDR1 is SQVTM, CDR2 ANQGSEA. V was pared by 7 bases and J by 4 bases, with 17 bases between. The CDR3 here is CSAERGPGYNEQFF. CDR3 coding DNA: TGCAGCGCGGAAAGAGGGCCTGGTTACAATGAGCAGTTCTTC.

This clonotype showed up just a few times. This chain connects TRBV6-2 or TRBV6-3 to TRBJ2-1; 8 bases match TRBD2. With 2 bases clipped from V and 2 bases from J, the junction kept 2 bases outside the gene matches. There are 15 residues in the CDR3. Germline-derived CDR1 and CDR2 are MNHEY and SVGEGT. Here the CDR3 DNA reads TGTGCCAGCAGTTACGGGGGACTAGCCTACAATGAGCAGTTCTTC. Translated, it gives CASSYGGLAYNEQFF.

CDR3 amino acids: CAWSRAAHPVGAQYF. CDR3 DNA sequence: TGTGCCTGGAGTAGGGCGGCGCACCCAGTCGGGGCCCAGTACTTC. This rearrangement joins TRBV30 to TRBJ2-5; tentative D call: TRBD2 (5 bases). Germline CDR1 is GTSNPN and CDR2 is SVGIG (reference sequence). V shed 2 bases and J shed 9 bases, with 22 bases lying between them. The CDR3 loop spans 15 amino acids.

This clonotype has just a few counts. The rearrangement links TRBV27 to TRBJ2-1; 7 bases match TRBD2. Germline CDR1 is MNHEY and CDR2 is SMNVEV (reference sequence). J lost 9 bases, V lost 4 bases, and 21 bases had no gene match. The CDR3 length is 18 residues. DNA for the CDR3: TGTGCCAGCAGTTCCCCCCCCTGGGCGGGAGCCATACATGGTGAGCAGTTCTTC. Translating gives CASSSPPWAGAIHGEQFF.

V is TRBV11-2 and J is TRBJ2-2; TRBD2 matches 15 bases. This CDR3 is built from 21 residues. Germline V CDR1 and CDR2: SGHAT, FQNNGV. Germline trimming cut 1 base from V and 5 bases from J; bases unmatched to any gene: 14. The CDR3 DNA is TGTGCCAGCAGCTTAGGCCATCGGACTAGCGGGAGGGCCGATGGGACCGGGGAGCTGTTTTTT. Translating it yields CASSLGHRTSGRADGTGELFF.